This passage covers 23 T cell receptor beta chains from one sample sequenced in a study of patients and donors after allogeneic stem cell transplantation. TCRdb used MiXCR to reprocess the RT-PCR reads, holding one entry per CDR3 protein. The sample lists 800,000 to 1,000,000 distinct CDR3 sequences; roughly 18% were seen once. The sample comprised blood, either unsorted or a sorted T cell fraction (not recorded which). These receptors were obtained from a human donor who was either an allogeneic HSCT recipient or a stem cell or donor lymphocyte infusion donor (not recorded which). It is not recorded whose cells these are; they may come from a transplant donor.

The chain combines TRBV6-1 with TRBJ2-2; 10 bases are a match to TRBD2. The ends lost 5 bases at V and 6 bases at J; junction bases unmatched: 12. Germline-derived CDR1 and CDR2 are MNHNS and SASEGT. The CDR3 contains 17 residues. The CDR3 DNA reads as TGTGCCAGCAGTCTGGGGGGACTAGCGCCAAAATCCGGGGAGCTGTTTTTT. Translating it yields CASSLGGLAPKSGELFF.

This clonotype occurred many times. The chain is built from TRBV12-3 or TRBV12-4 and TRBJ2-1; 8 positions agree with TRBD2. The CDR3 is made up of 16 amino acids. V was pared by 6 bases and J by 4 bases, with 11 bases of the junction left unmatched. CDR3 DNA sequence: TGTGCCAGCAGCTCCCCCCAGACTAGCGCTTACAATGAGCAGTTCTTC. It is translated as CASSSPQTSAYNEQFF.

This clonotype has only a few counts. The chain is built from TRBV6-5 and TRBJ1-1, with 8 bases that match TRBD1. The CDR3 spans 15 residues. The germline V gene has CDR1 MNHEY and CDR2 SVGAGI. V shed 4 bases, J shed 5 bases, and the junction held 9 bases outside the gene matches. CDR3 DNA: TGTGCCAGCAGTTTAAGGACAGGGAAGGAGACTGAAGCTTTCTTT. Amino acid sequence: CASSLRTGKETEAFF.

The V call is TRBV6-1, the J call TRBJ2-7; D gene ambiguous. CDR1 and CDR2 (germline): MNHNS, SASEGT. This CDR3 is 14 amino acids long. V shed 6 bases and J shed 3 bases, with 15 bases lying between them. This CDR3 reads CASSLSSYDYEQYF. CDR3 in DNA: TGTGCCAGCAGCCTAAGCTCCTATGACTACGAGCAGTACTTC.

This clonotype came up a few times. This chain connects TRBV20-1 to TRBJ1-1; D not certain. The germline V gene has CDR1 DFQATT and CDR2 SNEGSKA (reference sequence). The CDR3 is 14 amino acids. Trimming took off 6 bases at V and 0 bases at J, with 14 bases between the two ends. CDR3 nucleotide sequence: TGCAGTGCCTCCGGGTCCCGCATGAACACTGAAGCTTTCTTT. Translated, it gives CSASGSRMNTEAFF.

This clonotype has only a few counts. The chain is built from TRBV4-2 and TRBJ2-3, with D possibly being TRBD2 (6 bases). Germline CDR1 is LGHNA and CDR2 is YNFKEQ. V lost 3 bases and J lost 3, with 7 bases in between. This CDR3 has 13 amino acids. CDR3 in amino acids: CASSHGTTDTQYF. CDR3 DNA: TGTGCCAGCAGCCATGGGACTACAGATACGCAGTATTTT.

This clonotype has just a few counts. The chain's CDR3 is CASRGQGGMNTEAFF. CDR3 nucleotides: TGTGCCAGCAGAGGACAGGGTGGTATGAACACTGAAGCTTTCTTT. The chain has TRBV6-2 or TRBV6-3 and TRBJ1-1; 8 bases map to TRBD1. CDR1 MNHEY and CDR2 SVGEGT come from the germline V gene. The CDR3 length is 15 residues. The ends lost 6 bases at V and 0 bases at J; junction bases unmatched: 6.

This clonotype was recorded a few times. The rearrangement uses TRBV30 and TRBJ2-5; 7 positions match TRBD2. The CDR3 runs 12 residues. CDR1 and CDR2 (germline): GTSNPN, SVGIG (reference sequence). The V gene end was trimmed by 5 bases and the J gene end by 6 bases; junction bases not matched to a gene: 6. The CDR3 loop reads CAWGAGRKTQYF. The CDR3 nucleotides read TGTGCCTGGGGAGCGGGGAGAAAGACCCAGTACTTC.

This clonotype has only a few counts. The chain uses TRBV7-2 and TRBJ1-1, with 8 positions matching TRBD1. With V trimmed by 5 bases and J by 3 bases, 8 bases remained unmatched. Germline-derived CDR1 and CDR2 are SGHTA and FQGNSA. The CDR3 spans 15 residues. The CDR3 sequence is CASSPRQGTHTEAFF. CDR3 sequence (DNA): TGTGCCAGCAGCCCGCGACAGGGGACGCACACTGAAGCTTTCTTT.

The DNA for the CDR3 is TGTGCCACCAGTGACCGGGACGGCACAGATACGCAGTATTTT. Amino acids: CATSDRDGTDTQYF. This rearrangement joins TRBV24-1 to TRBJ2-3; the D gene could be TRBD1 or TRBD2 (5 bases each). Germline V gene sequence: CDR1 KGHDR, CDR2 SFDVKD. CDR3 length equals 14 residues. Trimming took off 4 bases at V and 1 base at J, with 8 bases between the two ends.

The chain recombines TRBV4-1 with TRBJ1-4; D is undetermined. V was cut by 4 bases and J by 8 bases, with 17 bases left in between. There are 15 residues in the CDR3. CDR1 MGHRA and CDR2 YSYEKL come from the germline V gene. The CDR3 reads CASSPNGGRREKLFF. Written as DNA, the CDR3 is TGCGCCAGCAGCCCAAACGGAGGGAGGCGGGAAAAACTGTTTTTT.

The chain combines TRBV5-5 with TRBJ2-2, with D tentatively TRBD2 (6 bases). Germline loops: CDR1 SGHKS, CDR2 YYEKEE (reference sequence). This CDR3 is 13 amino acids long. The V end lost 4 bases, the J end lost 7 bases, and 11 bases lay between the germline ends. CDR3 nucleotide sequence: TGTGCCAGCAGCGCGCACGGGGGCGGGGAGCTGTTTTTT. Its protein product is CASSAHGGGELFF. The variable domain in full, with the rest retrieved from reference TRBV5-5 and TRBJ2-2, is DAGVTQSPTHLIKTRGQQVTLRCSPISGHKSVSWYQQVLGQGPQFIFQYYEKEERGRGNFPDRFSARQFPNYSSELNVNALLLGDSALYLCASSAHGGGELFFGEGSRLTVL.

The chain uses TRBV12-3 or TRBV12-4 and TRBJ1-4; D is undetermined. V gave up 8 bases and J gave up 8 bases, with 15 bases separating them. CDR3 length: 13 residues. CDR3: CASGPKSREKLFF. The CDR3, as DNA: TGTGCCAGCGGCCCCAAGTCCAGGGAAAAACTGTTTTTT.

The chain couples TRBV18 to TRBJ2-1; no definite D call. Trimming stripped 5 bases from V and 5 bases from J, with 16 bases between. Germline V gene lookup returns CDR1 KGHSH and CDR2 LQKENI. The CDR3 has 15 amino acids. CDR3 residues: CASSSFPTPNNEQFF. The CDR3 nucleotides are TGTGCCAGCTCATCTTTTCCTACCCCGAACAATGAGCAGTTCTTC.

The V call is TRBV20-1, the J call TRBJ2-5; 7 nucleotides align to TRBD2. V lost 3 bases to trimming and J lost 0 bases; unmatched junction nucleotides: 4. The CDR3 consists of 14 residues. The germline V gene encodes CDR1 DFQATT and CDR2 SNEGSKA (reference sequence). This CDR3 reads CSARSGTYQETQYF. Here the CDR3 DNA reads TGCAGTGCTAGGAGCGGGACGTACCAAGAGACCCAGTACTTC.

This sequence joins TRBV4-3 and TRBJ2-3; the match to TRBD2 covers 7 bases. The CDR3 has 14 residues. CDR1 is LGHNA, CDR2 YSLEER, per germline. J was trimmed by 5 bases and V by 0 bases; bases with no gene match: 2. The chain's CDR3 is CASSQETGGDTQYF. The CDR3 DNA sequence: TGCGCCAGCAGCCAAGAGACGGGGGGAGATACGCAGTATTTT.

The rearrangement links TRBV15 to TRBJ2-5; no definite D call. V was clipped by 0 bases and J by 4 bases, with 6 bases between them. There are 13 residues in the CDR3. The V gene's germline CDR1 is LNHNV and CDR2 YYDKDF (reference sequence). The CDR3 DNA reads TGTGCCACCAGCAGAGAGAAGGGAGAGACCCAGTACTTC. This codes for CATSREKGETQYF.

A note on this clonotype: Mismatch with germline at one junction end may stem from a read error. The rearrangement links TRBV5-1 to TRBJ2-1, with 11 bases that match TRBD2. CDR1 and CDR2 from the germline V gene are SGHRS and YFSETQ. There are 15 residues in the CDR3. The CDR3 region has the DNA TGCTCCAGCAGCTTGTCTAGCGGGAGGACAAATGAGCAGTTCTTC. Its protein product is CSSSLSSGRTNEQFF.

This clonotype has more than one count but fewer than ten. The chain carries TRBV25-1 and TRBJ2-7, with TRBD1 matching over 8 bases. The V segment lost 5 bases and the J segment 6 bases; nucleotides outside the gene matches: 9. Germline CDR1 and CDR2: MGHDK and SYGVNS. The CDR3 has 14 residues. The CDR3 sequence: CASSLGQGRREQYF. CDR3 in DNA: TGTGCCAGCAGTTTAGGACAGGGAAGGCGCGAGCAGTACTTC.

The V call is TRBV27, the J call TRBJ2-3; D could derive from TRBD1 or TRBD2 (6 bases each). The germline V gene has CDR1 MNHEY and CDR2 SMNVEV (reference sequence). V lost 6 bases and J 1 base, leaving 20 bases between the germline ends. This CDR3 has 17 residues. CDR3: CASRRGVSVLRTDTQYF. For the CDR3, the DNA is TGTGCCAGCAGGAGGGGGGTCAGCGTATTACGCACAGATACGCAGTATTTT.

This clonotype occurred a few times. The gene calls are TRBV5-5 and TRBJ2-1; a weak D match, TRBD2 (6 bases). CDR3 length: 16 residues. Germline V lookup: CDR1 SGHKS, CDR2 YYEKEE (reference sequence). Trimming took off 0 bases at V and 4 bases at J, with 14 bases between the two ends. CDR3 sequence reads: CASSLVGGVTYNEQFF. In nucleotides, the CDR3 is TGTGCCAGCAGCTTGGTTGGCGGGGTAACGTACAATGAGCAGTTCTTC.

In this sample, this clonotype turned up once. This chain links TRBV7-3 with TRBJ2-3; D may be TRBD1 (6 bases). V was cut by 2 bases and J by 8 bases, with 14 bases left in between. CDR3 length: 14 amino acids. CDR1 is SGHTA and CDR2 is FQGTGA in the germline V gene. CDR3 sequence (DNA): TGTGCCAGCAGCTTAGGGGGCGCCTCGGGTACGCAGTATTTT. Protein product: CASSLGGASGTQYF. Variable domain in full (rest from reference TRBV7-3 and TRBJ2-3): GAGVSQTPSNKVTEKGKYVELRCDPISGHTALYWYRQSLGQGPEFLIYFQGTGAADDSGLPNDRFFAVRPEGSVSTLKIQRTERGDSAVYLCASSLGGASGTQYFGPGTRLTVL.

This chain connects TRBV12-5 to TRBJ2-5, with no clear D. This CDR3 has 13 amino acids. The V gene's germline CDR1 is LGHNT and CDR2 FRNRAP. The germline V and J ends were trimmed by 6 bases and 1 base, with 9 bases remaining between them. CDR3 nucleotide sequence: TGTGCTAGTGGGGCAGGATTCCAAGAGACCCAGTACTTC. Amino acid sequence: CASGAGFQETQYF.